The present entry profiles one T cell receptor (beta chain) with its context. Its target is unknown. The PCR ran on 60 Vbeta and 13 Jbeta primers. The method was immunoSEQ multiplex PCR; TCRdb's version includes in-frame clones alone and lacks a portion of them. The data show some 150,000 clones, roughly 73% seen once. J gave up 3 bases and V 1 base, and 4 bases lay outside the gene matches. This CDR3 spans 15 amino acids. Germline CDR1 reads SGHTA; CDR2 reads FQGTGA. The data are from a study of cytomegalovirus exposure and HLA in healthy donors. General study findings and limits: HLA allele associations emerged for 15,000 to 20,000 TCR beta sequences in a later analysis, at 0.05 false discovery rate. Specificity for CMV antigens was confirmed in vitro for a few of the CMV-associated chains. Reportedly, cytomegalovirus status was diagnosed with high sensitivity and specificity.

Absent from the records is this donor's CMV serostatus. The sequenced material came from PBMCs. The clonotype comes from a human donor in good health. This chain joins TRBV7-3 and TRBJ2-3, with 7 bases fitting TRBD2. CDR3 in amino acids: CASSLSGRVTDTQYF. The CDR3 DNA reads as TGTGCCAGCAGCTTAAGCGGGAGAGTGACAGATACGCAGTATTTT.